This record covers a single T cell receptor beta chain. The specificity of this receptor is unknown. No base qualities exist here, and no much larger clone lies one base off it. V has 3 bases trimmed and J has 2 bases trimmed; junction bases matching no gene number 3. The CDR3 runs 15 amino acids, cysteine and phenylalanine included. The sequence is cut down to CDR3 DNA, 45 bases in frame from base 1. CDR1 and CDR2, per the germline V gene (reference sequence), are LNHNV and YYDKDF. RNA was extracted with the RNeasy kit and about 0.45 to 1 ug was reverse transcribed using random hexamers. The immunoSEQ multiplex PCR assay, covering 54 Vbeta and 13 Jbeta segments, was used to amplify TCR beta CDR3 regions. Bias from PCR amplification was corrected by using a synthetic template baseline for primer optimization and for computational correction. Regarding the original processing steps: Reads were annotated to V, D and J genes per IMGT and analyzed with immunoSEQ Analyzer, keeping only productive sequences. To calculate clonality, Shannon entropy was normalized by log2 of the number of productive unique sequences and then subtracted from one. For each patient and control, public and private clones were evaluated within the 100 most prevalent clones. Clones were defined as Susac-specific if absent from the healthy and MS cohorts, from approximately 1,100 published viral clones and from other ImmuneACCESS disease sequences. TCRdb cleaned the public reads at Q25 with fastp, built clones with MiXCR and kept in-frame beta chains. Here each entry gathers all rows of one CDR3 protein and keeps the most common genes and DNA. V and J calls and clone size were set by TCRdb, not the authors. The sample table contains 150,000 to 200,000 distinct CDR3 sequences; only one count was recorded for around 94% of them. In total, the top ten clones hold roughly 0.13% of the sample.

The data were taken from a study of CD8 T cells in Susac syndrome (dated by TCRdb to between 2018 and 2021). Notes on the research overall: The study used repertoire sequencing to test whether antigen drove CD8+ T cell activation and differentiation in Susac syndrome.

Peripheral blood CD8+ and CD4+ T cells from healthy donors, Susac syndrome patients and multiple sclerosis patients were profiled by high-throughput TCR beta sequencing. The healthy donors served as controls matched for age and sex. Bulk CD8+ and CD4+ T cells were purified magnetically by negative isolation, whereas CD8+ TEMRA cells were enriched by FACS. Blood was drawn into EDTA tubes, processed within 24 hours, and PBMCs were isolated by density gradient centrifugation. PBMCs intended for TCR sequencing were frozen in liquid nitrogen and were later thawed in a 37 degrees C water bath. The sorted or isolated CD4+, CD8+ and CD8+ TEMRA cells had a purity of 90% or higher. General findings and caveats noted by the study authors: The study acknowledged that relatively few individuals were included in the TCR sequencing and HLA analysis.

The V and J segments used are TRBV15 and TRBJ1-5; the junction holds 8 bases that match TRBD1. This sequence was found in a human donor in good health. What was sequenced was CD4+ T cells from PBMCs. The CDR3 protein sequence reads: CATSRDRAGNQPQHF. The DNA sequence follows: TGTGCCACCAGCAGGGACAGGGCCGGCAATCAGCCCCAGCATTTT.